This T cell receptor (beta chain) originates from a study of OX40 agonist ivuxolimab in advanced cancers. Whole-study context: Of mixed ages from about 23 to 79 and averaging about 60 years, the group was roughly 83% male. The study reported partial responses in three patients: one hepatocellular carcinoma, two cutaneous melanoma.

Assay: immunoSEQ multiplex PCR; the TCRdb copy retains only in-frame clones and omits some. The table shows some 50,000 clones, with around 86% occurring only once. This clone was detected a few times. Its target is unknown. Study results and limitations: In general, CD8+ T cells held more expanded clones than CD4+ did, on average. Doses of 0.1 to 3.0 mg/kg were accompanied by clonal expansion of CD4+ and CD8+ blood T cells by week 6.

The CDR3 extends over 12 amino acids. The V gene lost 4 bases and the J gene lost 8 bases, with 9 bases spanning the gap. Germline V gene sequence: CDR1 SGHTA, CDR2 FQGNSA. The receptor was isolated from an adult with an advanced solid tumor such as melanoma, head and neck, liver or kidney cancer. The V call is TRBV7-2, the J call TRBJ2-1; D not certain. Sequencing used CD4+ or CD8+ T cells sorted from blood, obtained in a trial of the OX40 agonist ivuxolimab. The CDR3 reads CASSSFLDEQFF. The CDR3 DNA follows: TGTGCCAGCAGCTCCTTCCTCGATGAGCAGTTCTTC.